This T cell receptor (beta chain) was retrieved from a study of blood T cell repertoires in COVID-19. Per the authors' pipeline: Nucleated cell counts were estimated from reference gene primer amplification. Method: immunoSEQ multiplex PCR; TCRdb's copy keeps in-frame clones and lacks some. Clone size and the V and J calls come from that table; the DNA yielded D and trimming. This table holds 150,000 to 200,000 clones, approximately 95% found once. The CDR3 has 13 amino acids. The germline V gene has CDR1 SGHDT and CDR2 YYEEEE. The ends were cut back, 4 bases at V and 5 bases at J, with 10 bases in the middle.

The V and J genes are TRBV5-6 and TRBJ1-5; D perhaps matches TRBD1 (6 bases). The sequence was collected from a woman aged 60-70 years with COVID-19, enrolled during active disease. The sample comprised peripheral blood. This CDR3 reads CASSLYRDQPQHF. The CDR3 DNA is TGTGCCAGCAGCCTCTACAGGGATCAGCCCCAGCATTTT.